A selection of T cell receptor beta chains follows, all from one sample in a study of T cell responses to AZD1222 COVID-19 vaccine. The data were produced by immunoSEQ multiplex PCR, yet TCRdb's version contains in-frame clones alone and is incomplete. The profile shows some 130,000 clones, less than 90% of them singletons. The sequences come from peripheral blood, collected on day 0 of AZD1222 vaccination. Receptor source: an adult in good health. Both conserved end residues are part of each CDR3. A D gene is named only where the DNA matches it firmly. Some rows mark clone size as missing; the rest say once, few, many or name a class of expanded clone.

clone_size j_call v_call d_call cdr3_nt cdr3_aa
. TRBJ1-5 TRBV6-5 . TGTGCCAGCACCACGGGGGGGAAGGAGCCCCAGCATTTT CASTTGGKEPQHF
once TRBJ2-1 TRBV10-2 TRBD1 TGCGCCAGCAATGCCATCGGGACAGCCAATGAGCAGTTCTTC CASNAIGTANEQFF
. TRBJ1-2 TRBV7-9 . TGTGCCAGCAGCGCCGGCGGCTCTAACTATGGCTACACCTTC CASSAGGSNYGYTF
. TRBJ1-5 TRBV11-2 TRBD1 TGTGCCAGCAGCGCAGACAGGGGTCAGCCCCAGCATTTT CASSADRGQPQHF
. TRBJ2-2 TRBV29-1 TRBD2 TGCAGTGCAACGGGACTAGCGGACACCGGGGAGCTGTTTTTT CSATGLADTGELFF
. TRBJ2-1 TRBV3-1/TRBV3-2 . TGTGCCAGCAGCCAGGCCCCTCTAGGGACCAATGAGCAGTTCTTC CASSQAPLGTNEQFF
. TRBJ1-3 TRBV2 . TGTGCCAGCAGAGAAGGGGGAAACACCATATATTTT CASREGGNTIYF
. TRBJ2-4 TRBV21-1 . TGTGCCAGCAGCCACGCAACACTAGATGGACTGCCCAAAAACATTCAGTACTTC CASSHATLDGLPKNIQYF
. TRBJ1-2 TRBV28 . TGTGCCAGCAGTTTCGGTGGGGGGCTTGACTATGGCTACACCTTC CASSFGGGLDYGYTF
. TRBJ1-1 TRBV11-2 . TGTGCCAGCAGCTTAGATGTTGTCGCAATTGAAGCTTTCTTT CASSLDVVAIEAFF
few TRBJ1-5 TRBV2 . TGTGCCGGGTCTTCATCTCCGAGCAATCAGCCCCAGCATTTT CAGSSSPSNQPQHF
. TRBJ1-3 TRBV28 . TGTGCCAGCGGTCGGAACACCATATATTTT CASGRNTIYF
. TRBJ2-4 TRBV11-2 . TGTGCCAGCAGCTTAGGGGGATTCAGAGGCAAAAACATTCAGTACTTC CASSLGGFRGKNIQYF
. TRBJ1-2 TRBV30 . TGTGCCTGGAGTCCAACCCACCGTTATGGCTACACCTTC CAWSPTHRYGYTF
many TRBJ1-5 TRBV2 TRBD1 TGTGCCAGCACGACAGGGGAGGGAGGCAATCAGCCCCAGCATTTT CASTTGEGGNQPQHF
. TRBJ1-2 TRBV12-3/TRBV12-4 TRBD1 TGTGCCAGCAGTTCCGACAGGGACGGCTACACCTTC CASSSDRDGYTF
. TRBJ2-1 TRBV7-2 TRBD2 TGTGCCAGCACCCCCCTAGCGGGAGGAGTATCCTACAATGAGCAGTTCTTC CASTPLAGGVSYNEQFF
. TRBJ2-7 TRBV5-1 . TGCGCCAGCAGCTTGGCCGGGGGATACTACGAGCAGTACTTC CASSLAGGYYEQYF
. TRBJ2-3 TRBV24-1 . TGTGCCACCAGTGATTCGTGGCCGACTAGCACAGATACGCAGTATTTT CATSDSWPTSTDTQYF
once TRBJ1-2 TRBV9 . TGTGCCAGCAGCGTAGGGGGGGAGAATGGCTACACCTTC CASSVGGENGYTF
few TRBJ1-2 TRBV3-1/TRBV3-2 . TGTGCCAGCAGCCAAGGGCGAAGGGGCTTAGACTATGGCTACACCTTC CASSQGRRGLDYGYTF
. TRBJ1-2 TRBV18 . TGTGCCAGCTCACCACTAGGGTCTGGCCCAACTAACTATGGCTACACCTTC CASSPLGSGPTNYGYTF
. TRBJ1-6 TRBV28 . TGTGCCAGCAGTTTCGCGGGGCAAGGTAATTCACCCCTCCACTTT CASSFAGQGNSPLHF
. TRBJ2-5 TRBV29-1 . TGCAGCGTTGAATTTAATCGTCAGGGTTGGGGGGAGACCCAGTACTTC CSVEFNRQGWGETQYF
. TRBJ2-4 TRBV5-5 TRBD1 TGTGCCAGCAGCCTGAGACAGGGGGGCGCTCTACTAGCCAAAAACATTCAGTACTTC CASSLRQGGALLAKNIQYF
. TRBJ1-5 TRBV27 TRBD1 TGTGCCAGCAGCAGACAGGGGGCTTATCAGCCCCAGCATTTT CASSRQGAYQPQHF
. TRBJ2-7 TRBV6-5 TRBD2 TGTGCCACCCAAGGTGGACTAGCGGGAGTTCGGGAGCAGTACTTC CATQGGLAGVREQYF